What follows are 19 T cell receptor beta chains derived from one specimen sequenced in a study of blood T cell repertoires in COVID-19. Here immunoSEQ multiplex PCR was the method, and the copy in TCRdb shows in-frame clones only, minus some. The table includes 350,000 to 500,000 clones, 70% to 90% detected once. Sequenced material: peripheral blood. The receptors derive from a young man with COVID-19, enrolled during active disease.

The table lists this clone with a count of one. The chain is built from TRBV7-9 and TRBJ2-1; D may be TRBD2 (6 bases). Trimming cost V 2 bases and J 8 bases, with 10 bases left between them. Germline loops: CDR1 SEHNR, CDR2 FQNEAQ (reference sequence). CDR3 length: 13 amino acids. The CDR3 region is CASSLLGGDEQFF. CDR3 DNA: TGTGCCAGCAGCTTACTCGGAGGGGATGAGCAGTTCTTC.

CDR3 amino acids: CASSADHRSSPLHF. CDR3 in DNA: TGTGCCAGCAGCGCAGACCACAGGTCCTCACCCCTCCACTTT. The chain joins TRBV9 to TRBJ1-6; D might be TRBD1 (5 bases). The V and J ends lost 3 bases and 10 bases respectively, with 14 bases between them. The V gene's germline CDR1 is SGDLS and CDR2 YYNGEE. The CDR3 length is 14 residues. Combining the CDR3 with reference TRBV9 and TRBJ1-6 gives the whole variable domain DSGVTQTPKHLITATGQRVTLRCSPRSGDLSVYWYQQSLDQGLQFLIQYYNGEERAKGNILERFSAQQFPDLHSELNLSSLELGDSALYFCASSADHRSSPLHFGNGTRLTVT.

This chain connects TRBV7-2 to TRBJ2-1, with TRBD2 matching 8 bases. This CDR3 has 14 amino acids. Germline CDR1 and CDR2: SGHTA and FQGNSA. Unmatched junction bases numbered 5, after V lost 4 bases and J lost 6 bases. The CDR3 nucleotides are TGTGCCAGCAGCTCACCCGGGACTAGCAATGAGCAGTTCTTC. It yields the protein CASSSPGTSNEQFF.

The chain uses TRBV19 and TRBJ2-2, with TRBD1 matching over 8 bases. The V gene's germline CDR1 is LNHDA and CDR2 SQIVND (reference sequence). The J segment lost 5 bases and the V segment lost 5 bases, leaving 1 base of the junction unmatched. The CDR3 is 13 residues long. DNA of the CDR3: TGTGCCAGTAGTGGACAGGGTACCGGGGAGCTGTTTTTT. It yields the protein CASSGQGTGELFF.

The gene calls are TRBV5-8 and TRBJ2-1; D remains unclear. CDR3 size: 15 residues. Germline V gives CDR1 SGHTS, CDR2 YDEGEE. Trimming pared 5 bases from V and 1 base from J, leaving 13 bases between. CDR3: CASRRLPVSYNEQFF. CDR3 coding DNA: TGTGCCAGCAGGCGCCTACCCGTTTCCTACAATGAGCAGTTCTTC.

This chain links TRBV7-9 with TRBJ2-7; D perhaps matches TRBD1 (6 bases). The CDR3 runs to 15 residues. The germline gives CDR1 SEHNR, CDR2 FQNEAQ (reference sequence). Trimming took off 3 bases at V and 2 bases at J, with 14 bases between the two ends. The CDR3 sequence is CASSFGADRTYEQYF. The CDR3 DNA follows: TGTGCCAGCAGCTTTGGGGCCGACAGGACCTACGAGCAGTACTTC. Using reference TRBV7-9 and TRBJ2-7 for the parts outside the CDR3, the full variable domain is DTGVSQNPRHKITKRGQNVTFRCDPISEHNRLYWYRQTLGQGPEFLTYFQNEAQLEKSRLLSDRFSAERPKGSFSTLEIQRTEQGDSAMYLCASSFGADRTYEQYFGPGTRLTVT.

The chain links TRBV3-1 (or the pseudogene TRBV3-2) to TRBJ1-2; D call uncertain. Germline V CDR1 and CDR2: LGHDT, YNNKEL (reference sequence). This CDR3 is built from 14 residues. V lost 4 bases to trimming and J lost 6 bases, with 15 bases between them. CDR3 in DNA: TGTGCCAGCAGCCGAACTAAGGGCGGGGATGGCTACACCTTC. Translation gives CASSRTKGGDGYTF.

Comment on this clone: This sample includes further DNA sequences coding for the same CDR3. The genes are TRBV18 and TRBJ2-7; TRBD1 is a possible D gene (6 bases). Germline V gene sequence: CDR1 KGHSH, CDR2 LQKENI. V gave up 4 bases and J gave up 7 bases, with 11 bases separating them. This CDR3 contains 12 residues. The CDR3, as DNA: TGTGCCAGCTCACAGCAGGGGTCTGAGCAGTACTTC. Amino acid sequence: CASSQQGSEQYF.

This clone was picked up a small number of times. The chain carries TRBV30 and TRBJ2-2; 9 bases map to TRBD2. The V gene's germline CDR1 is GTSNPN and CDR2 SVGIG (reference sequence). V lost 2 bases to trimming and J lost 6 bases; unmatched junction nucleotides: 4. The CDR3 contains 14 residues. CDR3 protein: CAWSTTSGPGELFF. CDR3 nucleotides: TGTGCCTGGAGTACGACTAGCGGTCCCGGGGAGCTGTTTTTT.

This clone was detected many times. CDR3 sequence reads: CASSLSAGVDTQYF. The CDR3 bases are TGTGCCAGCAGTTTATCCGCGGGGGTAGATACGCAGTATTTT. This sequence joins TRBV27 and TRBJ2-3; 7 nucleotides align to TRBD2. Germline CDR1 is MNHEY and CDR2 is SMNVEV (reference sequence). J gave up 5 bases and V 0 bases, and 2 bases lay outside the gene matches. CDR3 size: 14 residues.

This chain joins TRBV5-1 and TRBJ2-2; D possibly corresponds to TRBD2 (6 bases). Trimming removed 1 base at V and 4 bases at J, with 11 bases between. This CDR3 has 15 amino acids. Germline CDR1 and CDR2: SGHRS and YFSETQ. In nucleotides, the CDR3 is TGCGCCAGCAGCTTGTCGGGGGTATCCACCGGGGAGCTGTTTTTT. Amino acid sequence: CASSLSGVSTGELFF.

Points on this clone: This sample includes further DNA sequences coding for the same CDR3. The chain uses TRBV3-1 (or the pseudogene TRBV3-2) and TRBJ2-3; TRBD2 agrees at 8 bases. Germline CDR1 LGHDT, CDR2 YNNKEL (reference sequence). The V gene end was trimmed by 4 bases and the J gene end by 0 bases; junction bases not matched to a gene: 3. The CDR3 contains 15 residues. This CDR3 reads CASSPSSGSTDTQYF. The CDR3 nucleotides are TGTGCCAGCAGCCCTTCTAGCGGGAGCACAGATACGCAGTATTTT.

The chain has TRBV7-8 and TRBJ1-1, with 10 positions matching TRBD1. The J segment lost 4 bases and the V segment lost 5 bases, leaving 7 bases of the junction unmatched. The CDR3 loop spans 15 amino acids. Germline values: CDR1 SGHVS, CDR2 FQNEAQ. For the CDR3, the DNA is TGTGCCAGCAGCCCCCGGACAGGGGGAGGCACTGAAGCTTTCTTT. It translates to CASSPRTGGGTEAFF.

The chain is built from TRBV5-4 and TRBJ2-7, with 10 bases lining up with TRBD2. This CDR3 has 14 amino acids. J gave up 7 bases and V 2 bases, and 6 bases lay outside the gene matches. Germline V gives CDR1 SGHNT, CDR2 YYREEE (reference sequence). CDR3 sequence reads: CASSLGLAVMEQYF. The CDR3 region has the DNA TGTGCCAGCAGCTTAGGACTAGCGGTTATGGAGCAGTACTTC.

V and J are TRBV3-1 (or the pseudogene TRBV3-2) and TRBJ2-1, with 8 bases aligning to TRBD2. The CDR3 has 16 residues. CDR1 is LGHDT and CDR2 is YNNKEL in the germline V gene (reference sequence). J was trimmed by 8 bases and V by 4 bases; bases with no gene match: 13. CDR3 amino acids: CASSPPSSGRLDEQFF. In DNA form, the CDR3 reads TGTGCCAGCAGCCCCCCTTCAAGCGGGAGATTGGATGAGCAGTTCTTC.

Only a few counts were recorded for this clone. This chain connects TRBV7-3 to TRBJ2-3; 9 positions match TRBD2. V lost 0 bases to trimming and J lost 6 bases; unmatched junction nucleotides: 13. CDR1 is SGHTA and CDR2 is FQGTGA in the germline V gene. The CDR3 sequence is 18 residues long. The CDR3 sequence: CASSLTRGLAASGDTQYF. In DNA form, the CDR3 reads TGTGCCAGCAGCTTAACAAGGGGACTAGCCGCATCGGGGGATACGCAGTATTTT.

The chain employs TRBV30 and TRBJ2-1; TRBD2 matches 12 bases. Unmatched junction bases numbered 3, after V lost 5 bases and J lost 10 bases. The germline gives CDR1 GTSNPN, CDR2 SVGIG (reference sequence). This CDR3 is 12 amino acids long. This CDR3 is CAWRLAGAEQFF. CDR3 DNA sequence: TGTGCCTGGCGACTAGCGGGAGCGGAGCAGTTCTTC.

The chain links TRBV10-1 to TRBJ2-1; D is ambiguous. Per the germline V gene, CDR1 is WNHNN and CDR2 is SYGVQD (reference sequence). V dropped 10 bases and J dropped 0 bases, with 16 bases sitting between them. The CDR3 has 15 residues. CDR3 sequence reads: CATRKDSNSYNEQFF. The CDR3 DNA sequence: TGCGCCACCAGAAAAGACTCCAACTCCTACAATGAGCAGTTCTTC.

This chain uses TRBV14 with TRBJ2-7, with 7 bases identical to TRBD1. Trimming removed 4 bases from V and 3 bases from J; junction bases left unmatched: 6. The germline gives CDR1 SGHDN, CDR2 FVKESK. There are 14 residues in the CDR3. The CDR3 DNA is TGTGCCAGCAGCCGGCAGGGACAGTTCTACGAGCAGTACTTC. Its translation is CASSRQGQFYEQYF.